Listed below are T cell receptor beta chains from one sample, sequenced in a study of beta chain features in type 1 diabetes. This table comes from immunoSEQ multiplex PCR, and its TCRdb copy is limited to in-frame clones, with some not included. The data contain under 450,000 clones, more than 11% of them seen just once; the ten biggest clones take up approximately 0.038%. The material sequenced was naive CD4+ T cells from blood. These receptors were obtained from a man aged 25 to 40 in good health. Both conserved end residues are part of each CDR3. D genes are given only for firm matches. The size field is filled for only some rows; it gives once, few, many or a size class.

TRBD2 TRBJ2-5 TRBV2 - CASAFGGLETQYF TGTGCCAGCGCCTTCGGGGGGTTGGAGACCCAGTACTTC
TRBD1 TRBJ1-2 TRBV28 - CASTFRDRGYGYTF TGTGCCAGCACTTTTAGGGACAGGGGTTATGGCTACACCTTC
TRBD2 TRBJ2-3 TRBV25-1 - CASSELGGRVADTQYF TGTGCCAGCAGTGAATTGGGAGGGAGGGTTGCCGATACGCAGTATTTT
- TRBJ2-1 TRBV5-1 few CASSPRLAENNEQFF TGCGCCAGCAGCCCCCGACTCGCCGAGAACAATGAGCAGTTCTTC
- TRBJ2-1 TRBV4-2 few CASSQDQTGEQFF TGTGCCAGCAGCCAAGATCAAACGGGTGAGCAGTTCTTC
TRBD1 TRBJ2-3 TRBV5-1 few CASIPWGQSTDTQYF TGCGCCAGCATTCCCTGGGGACAGAGCACAGATACGCAGTATTTT
- TRBJ1-5 TRBV30 few CAWRQAGPNQPQHF TGTGCCTGGAGACAGGCGGGCCCCAATCAGCCCCAGCATTTT
- TRBJ1-6 TRBV7-2 few CASSLKTGWGNSPLHF TGTGCCAGCAGCCTAAAAACCGGCTGGGGAAATTCACCCCTCCACTTT
- TRBJ2-4 TRBV29-1 few CSVGFRRGDIQYF TGCAGCGTTGGTTTCCGGAGGGGGGACATTCAGTACTTC
- TRBJ2-5 TRBV29-1 few CSVEVPAKETQYF TGCAGCGTTGAAGTTCCAGCGAAAGAGACCCAGTACTTC
- TRBJ2-2 TRBV14 few CASSQVAVRSNTGELFF TGTGCCAGCAGCCAAGTGGCGGTACGATCGAACACCGGGGAGCTGTTTTTT
- TRBJ1-1 TRBV30 few CAWSVFRGYEAFF TGTGCCTGGAGTGTATTTCGGGGCTATGAAGCTTTCTTT